This T cell receptor beta chain was obtained from a study of cytomegalovirus exposure and HLA in healthy donors. Study context: In a later analysis, the roughly 120 validation repertoires were reported to have used the same platform as the roughly 600 first-cohort repertoires.

Germline CDR1 MNHNY, CDR2 SVGAGI (reference sequence). Trimming cost V 0 bases and J 2 bases, with 14 bases left between them. The CDR3 length is 16 residues. Repertoires were generated with immunoSEQ multiplex PCR, while TCRdb's copy carries only in-frame clones and drops some. Counted here are some 110,000 clones, roughly 86% occurring once; the ten biggest clones make up around 5%. Broader study findings: The tendency of first-cohort TCR clusters to co-occur in the 120 validation repertoires was identified by a subsequent analysis. Among TCR sequences, most were rare, though some public TCRs appeared in many donors.

Note on this clone: What it binds is not known.

Sequences were obtained from PBMCs. The chain combines TRBV6-6 with TRBJ2-7; the D gene is possibly TRBD1 (6 bases). This TCR derives from a man younger than 35 in good health and CMV-seronegative. The CDR3 sequence is CASSYSKGVSAYEQYF. CDR3 coding DNA: TGTGCCAGCAGTTACTCGAAGGGGGTCTCTGCCTACGAGCAGTACTTC.